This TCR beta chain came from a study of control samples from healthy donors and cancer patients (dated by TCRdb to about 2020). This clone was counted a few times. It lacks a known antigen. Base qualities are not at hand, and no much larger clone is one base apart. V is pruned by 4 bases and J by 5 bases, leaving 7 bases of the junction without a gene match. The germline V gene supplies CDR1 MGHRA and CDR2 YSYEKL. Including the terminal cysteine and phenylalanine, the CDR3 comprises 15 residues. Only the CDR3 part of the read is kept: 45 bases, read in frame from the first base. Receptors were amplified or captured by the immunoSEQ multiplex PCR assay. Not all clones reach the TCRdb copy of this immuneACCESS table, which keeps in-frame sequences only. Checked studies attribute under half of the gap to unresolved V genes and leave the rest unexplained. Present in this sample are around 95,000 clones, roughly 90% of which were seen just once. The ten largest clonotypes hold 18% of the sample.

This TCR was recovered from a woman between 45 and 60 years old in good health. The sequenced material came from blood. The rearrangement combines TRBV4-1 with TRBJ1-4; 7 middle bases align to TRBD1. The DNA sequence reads TGCGCCAGCAGCCGGACAGGAATAGTCAATGAAAAACTGTTTTTT. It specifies CASSRTGIVNEKLFF.